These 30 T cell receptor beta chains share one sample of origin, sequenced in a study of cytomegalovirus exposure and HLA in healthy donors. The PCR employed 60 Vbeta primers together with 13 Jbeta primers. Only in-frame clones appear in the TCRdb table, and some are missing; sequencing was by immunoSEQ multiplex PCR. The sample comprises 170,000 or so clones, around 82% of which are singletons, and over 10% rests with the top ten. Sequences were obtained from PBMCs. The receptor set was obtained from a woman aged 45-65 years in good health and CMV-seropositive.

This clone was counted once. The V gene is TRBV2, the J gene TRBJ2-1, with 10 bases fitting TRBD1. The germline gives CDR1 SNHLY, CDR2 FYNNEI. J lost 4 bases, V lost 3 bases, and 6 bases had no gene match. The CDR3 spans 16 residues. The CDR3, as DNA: TGTGCCAGCAGTGAGACAGGGGGCGGGTCATACAATGAGCAGTTCTTC. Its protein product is CASSETGGGSYNEQFF.

Here the CDR3 reads CASTHAGTSGRNEQFF. For the CDR3, the DNA is TGTGCCAGCACCCATGCCGGGACTAGCGGAAGAAATGAGCAGTTCTTC. The chain couples TRBV19 to TRBJ2-1; 11 nucleotides match TRBD2. The CDR3 has 16 amino acids. The V gene end was trimmed by 9 bases and the J gene end by 7 bases; junction bases not matched to a gene: 14. CDR1 LNHDA and CDR2 SQIVND come from the germline V gene (reference sequence).

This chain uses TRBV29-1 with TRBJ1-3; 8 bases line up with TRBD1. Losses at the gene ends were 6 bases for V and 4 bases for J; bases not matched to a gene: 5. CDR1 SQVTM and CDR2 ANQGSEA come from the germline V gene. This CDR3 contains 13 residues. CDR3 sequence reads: CSVVDRGGNTIYF. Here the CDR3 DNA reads TGCAGCGTAGTCGACAGGGGCGGAAACACCATATATTTT.

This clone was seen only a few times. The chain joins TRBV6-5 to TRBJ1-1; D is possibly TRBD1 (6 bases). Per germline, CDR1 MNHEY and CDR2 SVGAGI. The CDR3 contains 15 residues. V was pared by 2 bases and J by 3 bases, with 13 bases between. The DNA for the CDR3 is TGTGCCAGCAGTTACACCCAGGGGTTGTACACTGAAGCTTTCTTT. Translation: CASSYTQGLYTEAFF.

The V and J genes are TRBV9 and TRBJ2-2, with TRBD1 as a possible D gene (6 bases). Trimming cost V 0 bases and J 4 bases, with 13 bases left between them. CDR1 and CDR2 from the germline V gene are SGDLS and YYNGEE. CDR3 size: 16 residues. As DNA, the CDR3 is TGTGCCAGCAGCGTAGGGCAGGGGCGTGGCACCGGGGAGCTGTTTTTT. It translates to CASSVGQGRGTGELFF.

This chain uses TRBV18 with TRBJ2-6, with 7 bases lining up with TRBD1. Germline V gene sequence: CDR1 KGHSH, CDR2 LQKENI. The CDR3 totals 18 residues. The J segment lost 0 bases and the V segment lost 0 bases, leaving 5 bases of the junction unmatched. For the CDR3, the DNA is TGTGCCAGCTCACCACCCTCAGGGGGAAGCTCTGGGGCCAACGTCCTGACTTTC. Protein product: CASSPPSGGSSGANVLTF.

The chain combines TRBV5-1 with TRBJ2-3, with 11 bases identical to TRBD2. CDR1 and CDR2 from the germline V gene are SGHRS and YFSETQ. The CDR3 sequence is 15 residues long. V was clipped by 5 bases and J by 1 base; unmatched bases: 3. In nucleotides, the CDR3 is TGCGCCAGCAGTAGCGGGGGGGCCGGCACAGATACGCAGTATTTT. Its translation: CASSSGGAGTDTQYF.

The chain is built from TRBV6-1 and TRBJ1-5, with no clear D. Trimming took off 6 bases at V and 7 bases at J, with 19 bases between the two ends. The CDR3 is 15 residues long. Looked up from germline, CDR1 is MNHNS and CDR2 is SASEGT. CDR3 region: CASRPEPSRGQPQHF. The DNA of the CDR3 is TGTGCCAGCAGGCCTGAACCTTCACGCGGCCAGCCCCAGCATTTT.

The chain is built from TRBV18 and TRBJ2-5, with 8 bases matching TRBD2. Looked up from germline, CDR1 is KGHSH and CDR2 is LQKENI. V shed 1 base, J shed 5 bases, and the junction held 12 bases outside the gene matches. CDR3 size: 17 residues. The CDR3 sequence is CASSPRSLGGARETQYF. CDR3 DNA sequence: TGTGCCAGCTCACCACGATCGCTCGGGGGGGCTCGGGAGACCCAGTACTTC.

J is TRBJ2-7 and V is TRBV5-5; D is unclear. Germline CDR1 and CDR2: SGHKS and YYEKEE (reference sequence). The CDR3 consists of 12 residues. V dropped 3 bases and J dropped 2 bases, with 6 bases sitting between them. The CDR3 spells CASSSPTYEQYF. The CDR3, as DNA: TGTGCCAGCAGCTCCCCCACCTACGAGCAGTACTTC.

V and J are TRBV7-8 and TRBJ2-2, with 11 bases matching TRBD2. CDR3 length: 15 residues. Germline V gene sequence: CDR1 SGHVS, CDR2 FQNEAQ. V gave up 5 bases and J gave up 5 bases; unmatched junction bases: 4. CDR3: CASSPSGGPTGELFF. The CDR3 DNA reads TGTGCCAGCAGCCCTAGCGGGGGGCCGACCGGGGAGCTGTTTTTT.

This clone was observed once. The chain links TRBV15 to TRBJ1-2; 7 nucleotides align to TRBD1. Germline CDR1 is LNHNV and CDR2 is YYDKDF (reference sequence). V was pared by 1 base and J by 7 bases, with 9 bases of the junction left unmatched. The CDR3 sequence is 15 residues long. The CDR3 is CATSRARGTDFGYTF. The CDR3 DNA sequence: TGTGCCACCAGCAGAGCCCGCGGGACAGATTTTGGCTACACCTTC.

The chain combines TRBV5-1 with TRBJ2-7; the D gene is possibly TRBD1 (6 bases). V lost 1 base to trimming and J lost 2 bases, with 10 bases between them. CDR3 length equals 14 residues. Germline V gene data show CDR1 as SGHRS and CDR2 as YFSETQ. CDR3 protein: CASSLYTGTYEQYF. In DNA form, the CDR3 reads TGCGCCAGCAGCTTGTATACAGGGACCTACGAGCAGTACTTC.

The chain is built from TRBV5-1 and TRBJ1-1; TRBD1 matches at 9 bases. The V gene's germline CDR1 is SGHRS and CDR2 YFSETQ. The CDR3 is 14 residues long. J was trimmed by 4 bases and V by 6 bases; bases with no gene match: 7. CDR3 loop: CASTQQTGGTEAFF. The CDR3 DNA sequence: TGCGCCAGCACTCAGCAGACAGGGGGCACTGAAGCTTTCTTT.

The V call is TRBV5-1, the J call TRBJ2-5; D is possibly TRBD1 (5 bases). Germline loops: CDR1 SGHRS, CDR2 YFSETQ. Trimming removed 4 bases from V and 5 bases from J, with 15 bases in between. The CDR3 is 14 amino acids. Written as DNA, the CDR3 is TGCGCCAGCAGCCCTCAGGGCCCCTCGGAGACCCAGTACTTC. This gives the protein CASSPQGPSETQYF.

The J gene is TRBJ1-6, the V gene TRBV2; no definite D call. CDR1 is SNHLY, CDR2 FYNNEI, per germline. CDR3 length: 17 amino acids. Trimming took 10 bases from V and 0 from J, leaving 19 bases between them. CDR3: CAISYRMLSSYNSPLHF. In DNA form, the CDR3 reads TGTGCCATCTCTTACCGTATGCTGAGCTCCTATAATTCACCCCTCCACTTT.

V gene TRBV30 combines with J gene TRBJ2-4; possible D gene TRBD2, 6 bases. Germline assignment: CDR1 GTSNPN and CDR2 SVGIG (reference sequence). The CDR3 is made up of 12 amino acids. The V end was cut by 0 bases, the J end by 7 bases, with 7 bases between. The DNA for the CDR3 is TGTGCCTGGAGTGTGGAGGGGAACATTCAGTACTTC. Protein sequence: CAWSVEGNIQYF. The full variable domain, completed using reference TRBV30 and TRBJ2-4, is SQTIHQWPATLVQPVGSPLSLECTVEGTSNPNLYWYRQAAGRGLQLLFYSVGIGQISSEVPQNLSASRPQDRQFILSSKKLLLSDSGFYLCAWSVEGNIQYFGAGTRLSVL.

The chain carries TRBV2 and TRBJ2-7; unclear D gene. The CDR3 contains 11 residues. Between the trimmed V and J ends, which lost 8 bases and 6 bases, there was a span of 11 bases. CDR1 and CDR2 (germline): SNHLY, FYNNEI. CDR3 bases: TGTGCCAGCTCGTGGTCGGGCGAGCAGTACTTC. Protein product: CASSWSGEQYF.

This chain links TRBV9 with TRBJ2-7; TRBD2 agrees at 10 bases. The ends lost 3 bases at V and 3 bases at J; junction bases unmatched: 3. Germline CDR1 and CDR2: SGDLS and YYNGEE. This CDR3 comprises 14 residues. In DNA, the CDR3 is TGTGCCAGCAGCGGAACTAGCGGGGACTACGAGCAGTACTTC. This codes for CASSGTSGDYEQYF.

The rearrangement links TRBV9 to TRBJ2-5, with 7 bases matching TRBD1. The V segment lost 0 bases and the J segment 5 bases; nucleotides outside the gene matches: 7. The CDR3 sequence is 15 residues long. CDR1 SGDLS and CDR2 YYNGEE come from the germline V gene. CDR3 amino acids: CASSVDTGVRETQYF. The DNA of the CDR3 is TGTGCCAGCAGCGTAGACACAGGGGTAAGGGAGACCCAGTACTTC.

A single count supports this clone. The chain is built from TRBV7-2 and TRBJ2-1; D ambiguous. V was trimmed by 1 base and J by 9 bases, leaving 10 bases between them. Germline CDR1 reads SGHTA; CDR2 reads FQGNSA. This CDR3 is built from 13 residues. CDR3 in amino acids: CASSLVGSGEQFF. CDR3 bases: TGTGCCAGCAGCTTAGTGGGTTCGGGTGAGCAGTTCTTC.

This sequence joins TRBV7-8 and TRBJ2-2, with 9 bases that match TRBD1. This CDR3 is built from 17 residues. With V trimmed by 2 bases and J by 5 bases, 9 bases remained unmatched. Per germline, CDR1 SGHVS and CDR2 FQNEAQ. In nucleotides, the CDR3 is TGTGCCAGCAGCTTAAAAGGGACAGGGTTGGGGACCGGGGAGCTGTTTTTT. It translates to CASSLKGTGLGTGELFF. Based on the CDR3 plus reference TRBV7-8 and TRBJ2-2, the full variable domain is GAGVSQSPRYKVAKRGQDVALRCDPISGHVSLFWYQQALGQGPEFLTYFQNEAQLDKSGLPSDRFFAERPEGSVSTLKIQRTQQEDSAVYLCASSLKGTGLGTGELFFGEGSRLTVL.

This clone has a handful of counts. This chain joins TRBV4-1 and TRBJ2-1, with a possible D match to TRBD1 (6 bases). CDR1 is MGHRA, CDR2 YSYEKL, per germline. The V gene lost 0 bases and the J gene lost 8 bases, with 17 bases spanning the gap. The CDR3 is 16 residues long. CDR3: CASSQDIFRGRDEQFF. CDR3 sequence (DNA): TGCGCCAGCAGCCAAGATATATTCAGGGGTAGGGATGAGCAGTTCTTC.

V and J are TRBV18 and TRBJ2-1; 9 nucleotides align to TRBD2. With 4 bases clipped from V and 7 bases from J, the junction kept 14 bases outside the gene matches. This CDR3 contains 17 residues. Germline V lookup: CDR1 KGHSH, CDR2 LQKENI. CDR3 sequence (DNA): TGTGCCAGCTCACGGGGGACTAGCAACGGTTTGCGGAATGAGCAGTTCTTC. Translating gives CASSRGTSNGLRNEQFF.

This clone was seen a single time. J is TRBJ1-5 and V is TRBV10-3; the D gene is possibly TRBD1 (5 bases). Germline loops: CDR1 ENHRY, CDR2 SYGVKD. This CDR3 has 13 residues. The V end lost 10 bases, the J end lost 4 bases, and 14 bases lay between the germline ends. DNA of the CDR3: TGTGCCACCGGGGGGGACGGGAATCAGCCCCAGCATTTT. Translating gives CATGGDGNQPQHF.

The CDR3 nucleotides are TGTGCCAGCAGCAAACAGCGGGGGGGCCGGGAGCAGTACTTC. It encodes CASSKQRGGREQYF. The chain combines TRBV21-1 with TRBJ2-7; the table's D call TRBD2 went unverified against the DNA. TRBV21-1 is a recognized pseudogene. This CDR3 has 14 residues.

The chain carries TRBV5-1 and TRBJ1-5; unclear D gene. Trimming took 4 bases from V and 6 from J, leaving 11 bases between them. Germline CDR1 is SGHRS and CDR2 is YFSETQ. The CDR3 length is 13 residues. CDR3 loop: CASSRNSGQPQHF. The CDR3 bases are TGCGCCAGCAGCCGGAACTCGGGTCAGCCCCAGCATTTT.

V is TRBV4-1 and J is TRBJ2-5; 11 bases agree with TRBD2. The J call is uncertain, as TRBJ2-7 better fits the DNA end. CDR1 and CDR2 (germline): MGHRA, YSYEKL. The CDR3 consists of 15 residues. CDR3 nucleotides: TGCGCCAGCAGTGCAACGGGACTAGCGGTTAACGAGCAGTACTTC. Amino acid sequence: CASSATGLAVNEQYF.

The CDR3, as DNA: TGTGCCACCAGCAGCTTGAGCGGGGCCCTCTACAATGAGCAGTTCTTC. Translated, it gives CATSSLSGALYNEQFF. The J gene is TRBJ2-1, the V gene TRBV15; 7 bases match TRBD2. Germline-derived CDR1 and CDR2 are LNHNV and YYDKDF (reference sequence). J gave up 3 bases and V 3 bases, and 8 bases lay outside the gene matches. This CDR3 is built from 16 residues.

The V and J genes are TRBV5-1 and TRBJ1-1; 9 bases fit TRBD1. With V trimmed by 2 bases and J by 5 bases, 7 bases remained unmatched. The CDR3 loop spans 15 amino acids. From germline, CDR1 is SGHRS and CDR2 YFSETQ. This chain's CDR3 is CASSFFDRGGTEAFF. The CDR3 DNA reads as TGCGCCAGCAGCTTTTTTGACAGGGGGGGAACTGAAGCTTTCTTT.